Listed below are T cell receptor beta chains from one sample, sequenced in a study of cytomegalovirus exposure and HLA in healthy donors. TCRdb keeps only in-frame clones here, not all; method: immunoSEQ multiplex PCR. The sample contains 65,000 to 80,000 clones, around 95% of which appear only once. Sequencing used PBMCs. The source is a woman younger than 30 in good health and CMV-seropositive. CDR3s include the opening cysteine and the closing phenylalanine or tryptophan. A D gene is named only where the DNA matches it firmly. Clone sizes are given selectively: once, few, many, or a class where the clone is expanded.

TRBV27	TRBD1	TRBJ2-7	.	CASSPPDRDYEQYF	TGTGCCAGCAGTCCCCCGGACAGGGATTACGAGCAGTACTTC
TRBV4-1	TRBD1	TRBJ1-1	.	CASSQDADRGTEAFF	TGCGCCAGCAGCCAAGACGCGGACAGGGGCACTGAAGCTTTCTTT
TRBV30	TRBD1	TRBJ1-5	.	CALGQGEGNQPQHF	TGTGCCTTGGGGCAGGGGGAAGGCAATCAGCCCCAGCATTTT
TRBV7-9	TRBD1	TRBJ2-7	.	CASSFEGQAYEQYF	TGTGCCAGCAGCTTTGAAGGACAGGCCTACGAGCAGTACTTC
TRBV6-5	TRBD2	TRBJ2-3	once	CASRRLAGDTDTQYF	TGTGCCAGCAGGAGACTAGCGGGAGATACAGATACGCAGTATTTT
TRBV27	TRBD2	TRBJ2-1	few	CASSLGLAGYNEQFF	TGTGCCAGCAGTCTGGGACTAGCGGGCTACAATGAGCAGTTCTTC
TRBV2	TRBD1	TRBJ2-6	.	CASISDRASGANVLTF	TGTGCCAGCATTTCAGACAGGGCCTCTGGGGCCAACGTCCTGACTTTC
TRBV7-2	.	TRBJ1-6	.	CASSLAGPDNSPLHF	TGTGCCAGCAGCTTAGCGGGGCCGGATAATTCACCCCTCCACTTT
TRBV5-1	TRBD1	TRBJ1-4	.	CASSGPDRRNEKLFF	TGCGCCAGCAGCGGCCCGGACAGGAGGAATGAAAAACTGTTTTTT
TRBV9	.	TRBJ2-7	.	CASSAPPRGGFPYEQYF	TGTGCCAGCAGCGCCCCGCCGAGGGGGGGGTTTCCCTACGAGCAGTACTTC
TRBV30	.	TRBJ2-7	.	CAWSAAYNYHEQYF	TGTGCCTGGAGTGCTGCTTACAACTACCACGAGCAGTACTTC
TRBV19	TRBD2	TRBJ2-3	.	CASRLTSWASGRSGDTQYF	TGTGCCAGTAGACTTACCTCCTGGGCTAGCGGGAGAAGTGGAGATACGCAGTATTTT
TRBV18	TRBD1	TRBJ2-6	once	CASSPGTVWLPSGANVLTF	TGTGCCAGCTCACCAGGGACAGTTTGGCTGCCCTCTGGGGCCAACGTCCTGACTTTC
TRBV27	TRBD1	TRBJ2-7	.	CASSLFGTASYEQYF	TGTGCCAGCAGTTTATTCGGGACAGCCTCCTACGAGCAGTACTTC
TRBV4-3	.	TRBJ2-3	.	CASSQDRGGTRQSLRRQYF	TGCGCCAGCAGCCAAGATCGCGGCGGAACGAGACAGTCCCTCAGAAGGCAGTATTTT
TRBV10-1	.	TRBJ2-2	.	CASSEPRGPLRTGELFF	TGCGCCAGCAGTGAGCCTAGGGGTCCCCTTAGGACCGGGGAGCTGTTTTTT
TRBV7-9	TRBD1	TRBJ2-5	.	CASSHSDREETQYF	TGTGCCAGCAGCCACTCTGACAGGGAGGAGACCCAGTACTTC
TRBV6-1	.	TRBJ2-7	.	CASTGVTRSSYEQYF	TGTGCCAGCACGGGGGTGACCAGGAGCTCCTACGAGCAGTACTTC
TRBV29-1	TRBD2	TRBJ2-1	.	CSVVGAASGGLTNEQFF	TGCAGCGTTGTTGGTGCGGCTAGCGGGGGCCTAACCAATGAGCAGTTCTTC
TRBV7-8	TRBD1	TRBJ1-1	.	CASSSVTGDTEAFF	TGTGCCAGCAGCTCAGTCACAGGGGACACTGAAGCTTTCTTT
TRBV6-1	.	TRBJ2-2	once	CASSVLWEEWTGELFF	TGTGCCAGCAGTGTGTTGTGGGAGGAGTGGACCGGGGAGCTGTTTTTT
TRBV7-2	.	TRBJ2-5	.	CASSPHLGRADLGETQYF	TGTGCCAGCAGCCCTCACCTCGGCAGGGCGGATCTTGGGGAGACCCAGTACTTC
TRBV18	.	TRBJ1-1	.	CASSPPGQGRDMNTEAFF	TGTGCCAGCTCACCACCCGGGCAGGGGCGCGATATGAACACTGAAGCTTTCTTT
TRBV4-1	TRBD2	TRBJ2-3	.	CASSLAGGITDTQYF	TGCGCCAGCAGCTTAGCGGGAGGTATCACAGATACGCAGTATTTT
TRBV7-9	.	TRBJ1-5	.	CASSFGGGLGNQPQHF	TGTGCCAGCAGCTTCGGGGGGGGGTTGGGAAATCAGCCCCAGCATTTT
TRBV6-1	.	TRBJ1-1	.	CASKTGNTEAFF	TGTGCCTCCAAGACGGGGAACACTGAAGCTTTCTTT
TRBV7-9	TRBD2	TRBJ2-2	.	CASRSPSRGRDTGELFF	TGTGCCAGCAGATCTCCTAGCCGGGGGAGGGACACCGGGGAGCTGTTTTTT
TRBV7-9	.	TRBJ2-5	.	CASDDRQETQYF	TGTGCCAGCGACGACAGACAAGAGACCCAGTACTTC
TRBV13	TRBD1	TRBJ2-1	.	CASSSRDRGLNDHYNEQFF	TGTGCCAGCAGCTCCCGGGACAGGGGGCTTAATGACCATTACAATGAGCAGTTCTTC
TRBV5-1	TRBD2	TRBJ2-7	.	CASSLASGGTSYEQYF	TGCGCCAGCAGCTTGGCTAGCGGGGGAACATCCTACGAGCAGTACTTC
TRBV19	.	TRBJ2-5	few	CASSIISGLGGETQYF	TGTGCCAGTAGTATAATCTCAGGGCTGGGGGGAGAGACCCAGTACTTC